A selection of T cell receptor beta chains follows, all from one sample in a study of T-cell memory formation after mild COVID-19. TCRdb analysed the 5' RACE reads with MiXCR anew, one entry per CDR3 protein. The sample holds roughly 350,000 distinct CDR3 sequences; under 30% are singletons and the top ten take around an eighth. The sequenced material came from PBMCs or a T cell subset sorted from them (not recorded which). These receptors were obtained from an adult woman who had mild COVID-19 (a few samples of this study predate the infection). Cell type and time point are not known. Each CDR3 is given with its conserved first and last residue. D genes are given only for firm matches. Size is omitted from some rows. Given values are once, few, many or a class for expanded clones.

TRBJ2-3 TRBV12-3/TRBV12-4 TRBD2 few CASRREGRGDTQYF TGTGCCAGCAGGCGGGAGGGCCGGGGAGATACGCAGTATTTT
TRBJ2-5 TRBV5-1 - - CASSFGVRLAETQYF TGCGCCAGCAGCTTCGGCGTCAGGTTGGCGGAGACCCAGTACTTC
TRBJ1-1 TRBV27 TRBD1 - CASSSPRGRVETEAFF TGTGCCAGCAGTTCCCCCAGGGGGCGAGTGGAAACTGAAGCTTTCTTT
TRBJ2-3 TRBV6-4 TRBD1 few CASTGVRQGKSGSTDTQYF TGTGCCAGCACTGGGGTACGACAGGGTAAATCGGGGAGCACAGATACGCAGTATTTT
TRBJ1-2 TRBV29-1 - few CSVDPSGAARGYTF TGCAGCGTGGACCCGAGCGGGGCCGCCAGGGGCTACACCTTC
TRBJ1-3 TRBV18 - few CASSLSGNTIYF TGTGCCAGCTCGCTCTCTGGAAACACCATATATTTT
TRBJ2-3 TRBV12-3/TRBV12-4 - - CASSSISTDTQYF TGTGCCAGCTCCTCAATTAGCACAGATACGCAGTATTTT
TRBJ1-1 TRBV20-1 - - CSAWEPPNRAFF TGCAGTGCTTGGGAACCCCCAAATCGAGCTTTCTTT
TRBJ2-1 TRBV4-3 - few CASSQGGIARNNEQFF TGCGCCAGCAGCCAAGGGGGGATAGCGCGTAACAATGAGCAGTTCTTC
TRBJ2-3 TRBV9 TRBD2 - CASSTTSSTDTQYF TGTGCCAGCAGCACGACTAGCAGCACAGATACGCAGTATTTT
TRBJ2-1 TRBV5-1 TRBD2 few CASSLLAVSNNEQFF TGCGCCAGCAGCTTGCTAGCGGTCTCCAACAATGAGCAGTTCTTC
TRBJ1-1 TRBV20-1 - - CSARAPGGGGAFF TGCAGTGCTAGAGCACCGGGGGGCGGTGGGGCTTTCTTT
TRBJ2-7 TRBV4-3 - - CASSQELGSGTYEQYF TGCGCCAGCAGCCAAGAATTGGGGTCGGGGACGTACGAGCAGTACTTC
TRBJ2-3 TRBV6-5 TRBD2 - CASRQRTSGRTDTQYF TGTGCCAGCAGGCAACGGACTAGCGGGAGAACAGATACGCAGTATTTT
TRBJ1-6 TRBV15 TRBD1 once CATSGGNSPLHF TGTGCCACCTCAGGGGGTAATTCACCCCTCCACTTT
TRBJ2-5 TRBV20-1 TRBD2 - CSSAGGQETQYF TGCAGTTCAGCGGGGGGCCAAGAGACCCAGTACTTC
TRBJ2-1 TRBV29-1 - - CSVERTPGRGNEQFF TGCAGCGTTGAACGGACCCCGGGACGAGGCAATGAGCAGTTCTTC
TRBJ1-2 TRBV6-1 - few CASSEVLRGAYGYTF TGTGCCAGCAGTGAAGTACTCAGGGGAGCCTATGGCTACACCTTC
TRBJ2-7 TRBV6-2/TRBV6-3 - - CASSSDSPDEQYF TGTGCCAGCAGTTCGGACTCCCCGGACGAGCAGTACTTC
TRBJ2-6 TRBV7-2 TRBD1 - CASSTSDRAGANVLTF TGTGCCAGCAGCACCTCGGACAGGGCTGGGGCCAACGTCCTGACTTTC
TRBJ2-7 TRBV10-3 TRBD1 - CAIRGQGGGEQYF TGTGCCATCAGGGGACAGGGAGGAGGGGAGCAGTACTTC
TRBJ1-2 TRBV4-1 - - CASSPRIRQENYGYTF TGCGCCAGCAGCCCAAGGATCCGACAGGAGAACTATGGCTACACCTTC
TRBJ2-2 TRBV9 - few CASSPGTWELFF TGTGCCAGCAGCCCAGGGACCTGGGAGCTGTTTTTT
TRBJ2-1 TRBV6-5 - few CASSATLVPMYNEQFF TGTGCCAGCAGTGCCACACTAGTTCCGATGTACAATGAGCAGTTCTTC
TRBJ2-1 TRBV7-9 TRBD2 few CASRRGGSDEQFF TGTGCCAGCAGGAGGGGCGGGAGTGATGAGCAGTTCTTC
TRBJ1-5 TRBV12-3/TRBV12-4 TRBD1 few CASSPVRDRGNQPQHF TGTGCCAGCAGCCCCGTCCGGGACAGGGGGAATCAGCCCCAGCATTTT
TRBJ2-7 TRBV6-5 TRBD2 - CASSYMVAGDPQHF TGTGCCAGCAGTTACATGGTAGCGGGAGACCCACAGCATTTC
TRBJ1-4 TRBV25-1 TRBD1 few CASTGTGYEKLFF TGTGCCAGCACCGGGACAGGGTATGAAAAACTGTTTTTT
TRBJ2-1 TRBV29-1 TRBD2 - CSLLRVAGGRGYNEQFF TGCAGCCTTCTGCGGGTAGCGGGAGGCCGAGGATACAATGAGCAGTTCTTC
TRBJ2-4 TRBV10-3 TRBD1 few CAAGTGGENIQYF TGTGCCGCCGGGACAGGGGGAGAAAACATTCAGTACTTC
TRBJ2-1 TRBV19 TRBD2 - CASRYRWGGLNEQFF TGTGCCAGTAGATATCGATGGGGGGGTTTGAATGAGCAGTTCTTC
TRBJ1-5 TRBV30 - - CAWSYSLDQPQHF TGTGCCTGGAGTTACAGTCTGGATCAGCCCCAGCATTTT
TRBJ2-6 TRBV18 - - CASSPVSAGANVLTF TGTGCCAGCTCACCAGTTTCGGCCGGGGCCAACGTCCTGACTTTC
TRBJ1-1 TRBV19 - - CASSPETPMNTEAFF TGTGCCAGTAGCCCAGAGACTCCCATGAACACTGAAGCTTTCTTT
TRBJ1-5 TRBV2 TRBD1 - CASARGRYNQPQHF TGTGCCAGCGCGAGGGGGCGGTACAATCAGCCCCAGCATTTT
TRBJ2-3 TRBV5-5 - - CASSSGGGWADTQYF TGTGCCAGCAGCTCTGGGGGGGGCTGGGCAGATACGCAGTATTTT
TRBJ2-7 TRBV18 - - CASSPPKSEQYF TGTGCCAGCTCACCCCCGAAATCCGAGCAGTACTTC
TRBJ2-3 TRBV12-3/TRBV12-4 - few CASGWGAGGDTQYF TGTGCCAGCGGTTGGGGGGCGGGCGGAGATACGCAGTATTTT
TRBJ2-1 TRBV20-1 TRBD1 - CSARKTGTGYNEQFF TGCAGTGCTAGAAAGACCGGGACAGGATACAATGAGCAGTTCTTC